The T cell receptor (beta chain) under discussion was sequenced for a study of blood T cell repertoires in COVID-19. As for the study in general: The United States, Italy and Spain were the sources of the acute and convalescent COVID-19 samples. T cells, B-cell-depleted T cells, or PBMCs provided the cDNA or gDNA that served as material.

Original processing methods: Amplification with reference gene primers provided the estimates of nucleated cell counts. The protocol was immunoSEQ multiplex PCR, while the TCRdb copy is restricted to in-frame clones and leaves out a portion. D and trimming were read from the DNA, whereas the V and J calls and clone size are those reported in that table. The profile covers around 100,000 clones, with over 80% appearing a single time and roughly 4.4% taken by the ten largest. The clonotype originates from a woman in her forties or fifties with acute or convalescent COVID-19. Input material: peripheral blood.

As DNA, the CDR3 is TGCGCCAGCAGCTTGGGAGGTGGAGAGACCCAGTACTTC. Amino acid sequence: CASSLGGGETQYF. V is TRBV5-1 and J is TRBJ2-5; D not certain. Germline-derived CDR1 and CDR2 are SGHRS and YFSETQ. V was cut by 0 bases and J by 4 bases, with 7 bases left in between. The length of the CDR3 is 13 residues. The whole variable domain, filled in from reference TRBV5-1 and TRBJ2-5, reads KAGVTQTPRYLIKTRGQQVTLSCSPISGHRSVSWYQQTPGQGLQFLFEYFSETQRNKGNFPGRFSGRQFSNSRSEMNVSTLELGDSALYLCASSLGGGETQYFGPGTRLLVL.